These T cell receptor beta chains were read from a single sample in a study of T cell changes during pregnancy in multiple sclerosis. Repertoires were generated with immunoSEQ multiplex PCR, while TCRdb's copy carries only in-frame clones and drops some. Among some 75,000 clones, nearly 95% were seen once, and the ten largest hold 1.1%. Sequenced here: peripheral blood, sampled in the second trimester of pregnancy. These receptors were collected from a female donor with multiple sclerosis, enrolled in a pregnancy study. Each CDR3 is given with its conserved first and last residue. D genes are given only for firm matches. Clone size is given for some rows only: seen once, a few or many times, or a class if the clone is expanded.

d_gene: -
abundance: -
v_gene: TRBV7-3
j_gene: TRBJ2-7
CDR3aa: CASSLRSGAREQYF
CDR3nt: TGTGCCAGCAGCTTAAGGTCAGGCGCGCGCGAGCAGTACTTC

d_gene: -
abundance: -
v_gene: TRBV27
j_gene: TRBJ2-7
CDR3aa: CASSAGSPGGYF
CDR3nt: TGTGCCAGCAGCGCGGGGTCGCCCGGGGGGTACTTC

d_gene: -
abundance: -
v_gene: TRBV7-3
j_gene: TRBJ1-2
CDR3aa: CASSPRAGNYGYTF
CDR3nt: TGTGCCAGCAGCCCAAGGGCAGGGAACTATGGCTACACCTTC

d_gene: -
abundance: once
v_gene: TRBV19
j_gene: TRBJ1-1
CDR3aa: CASSMMANTEAFF
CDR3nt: TGTGCCAGTAGTATGATGGCGAACACTGAAGCTTTCTTT

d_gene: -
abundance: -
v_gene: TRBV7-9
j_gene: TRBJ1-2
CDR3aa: CASSLKSGYTF
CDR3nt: TGTGCCAGCAGCTTAAAGAGTGGCTACACCTTC

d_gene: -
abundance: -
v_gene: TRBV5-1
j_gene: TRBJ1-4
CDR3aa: CASSLSGGEKLFF
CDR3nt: TGCGCCAGCAGCTTGTCAGGAGGTGAAAAACTGTTTTTT

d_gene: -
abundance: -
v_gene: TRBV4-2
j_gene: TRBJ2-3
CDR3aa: CASSPGSTDTQYF
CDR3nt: TGTGCCAGCAGCCCAGGGAGCACAGATACGCAGTATTTT

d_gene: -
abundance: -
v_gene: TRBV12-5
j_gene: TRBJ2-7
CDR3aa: CASGPSGQKPIYEQYF
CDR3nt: TGTGCTAGTGGCCCTTCTGGACAGAAACCGATCTACGAGCAGTACTTC

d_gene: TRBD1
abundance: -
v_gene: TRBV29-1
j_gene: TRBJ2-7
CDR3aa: CSVVGTAYEQYF
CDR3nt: TGCAGCGTTGTAGGGACAGCGTACGAGCAGTACTTC

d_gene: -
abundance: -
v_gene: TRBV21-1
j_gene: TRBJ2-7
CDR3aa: CASSKGGLLDGEQYF
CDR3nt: TGTGCCAGCAGCAAAGGGGGCCTACTGGATGGCGAGCAGTACTTC

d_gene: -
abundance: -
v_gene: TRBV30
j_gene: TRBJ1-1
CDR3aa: CAWSTGLGETEAFF
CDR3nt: TGTGCCTGGAGTACCGGACTCGGCGAGACTGAAGCTTTCTTT

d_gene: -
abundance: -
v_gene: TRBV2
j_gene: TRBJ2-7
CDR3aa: CASSESRTRQHF
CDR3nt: TGTGCCAGCAGTGAAAGTCGGACTCGGCAACACTTC

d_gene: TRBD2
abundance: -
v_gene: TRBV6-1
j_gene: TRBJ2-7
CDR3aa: CASSEAGGWLAGVYEQYF
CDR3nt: TGTGCCAGCAGTGAAGCGGGGGGTTGGCTAGCGGGAGTGTACGAGCAGTACTTC

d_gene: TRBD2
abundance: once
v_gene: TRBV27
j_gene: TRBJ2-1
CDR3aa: CASRGREGSYNEQFF
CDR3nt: TGTGCCAGCAGGGGACGGGAGGGCTCCTACAATGAGCAGTTCTTC

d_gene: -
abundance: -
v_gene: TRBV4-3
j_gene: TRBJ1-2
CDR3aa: CASSHRQGYTF
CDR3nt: TGCGCCAGCAGCCATCGACAAGGCTACACCTTC

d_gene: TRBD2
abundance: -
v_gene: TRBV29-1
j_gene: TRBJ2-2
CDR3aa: CSVDSAGDGTGELFF
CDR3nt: TGCAGCGTTGACTCGGCGGGAGACGGCACCGGGGAGCTGTTTTTT

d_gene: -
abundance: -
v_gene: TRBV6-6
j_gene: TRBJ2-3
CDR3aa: CASSYSTRAVTDTQYF
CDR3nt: TGTGCCAGCAGTTACTCTACCAGGGCTGTAACAGATACGCAGTATTTT

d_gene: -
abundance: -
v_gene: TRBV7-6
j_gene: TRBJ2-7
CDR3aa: CASSLGAGSSEQYF
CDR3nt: TGTGCCAGCAGCTTGGGGGCGGGCTCATCCGAGCAGTACTTC

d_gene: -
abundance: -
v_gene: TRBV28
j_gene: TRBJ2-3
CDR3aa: CASSRQVTDTQYF
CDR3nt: TGTGCCAGCAGTCGGCAGGTAACAGATACGCAGTATTTT

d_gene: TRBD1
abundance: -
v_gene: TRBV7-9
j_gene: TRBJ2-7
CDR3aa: CASSFTGGGSPYEQYF
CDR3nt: TGTGCCAGCAGCTTCACAGGGGGCGGATCCCCCTACGAGCAGTACTTC

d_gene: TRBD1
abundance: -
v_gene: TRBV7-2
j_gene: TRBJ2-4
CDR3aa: CASSLGSGQGRNIQYF
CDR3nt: TGTGCCAGCAGCTTAGGATCGGGACAGGGGAGGAACATTCAGTACTTC

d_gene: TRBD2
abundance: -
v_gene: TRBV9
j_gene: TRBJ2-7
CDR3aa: CASSVRAGAAEQYF
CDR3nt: TGTGCCAGCAGCGTAAGGGCGGGAGCGGCCGAGCAGTACTTC

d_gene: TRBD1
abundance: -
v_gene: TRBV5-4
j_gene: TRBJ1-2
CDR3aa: CASRGTRGQGASGYTF
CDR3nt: TGTGCCAGCAGAGGAACCCGGGGACAGGGGGCCAGTGGCTACACCTTC

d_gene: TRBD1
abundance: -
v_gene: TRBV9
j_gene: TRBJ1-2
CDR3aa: CASNRGGYGYTF
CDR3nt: TGTGCCAGCAACAGGGGGGGCTATGGCTACACCTTC

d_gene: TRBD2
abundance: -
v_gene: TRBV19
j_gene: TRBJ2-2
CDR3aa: CASNPSGRTGELFF
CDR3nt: TGTGCCAGTAATCCTAGCGGGCGGACCGGGGAGCTGTTTTTT

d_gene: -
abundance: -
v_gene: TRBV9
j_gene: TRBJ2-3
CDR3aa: CASSVGARQDTQYF
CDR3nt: TGTGCCAGCAGCGTAGGGGCCCGCCAGGATACGCAGTATTTT

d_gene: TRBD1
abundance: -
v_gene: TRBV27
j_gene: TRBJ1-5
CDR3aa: CASSTGGRGNQPQHF
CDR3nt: TGTGCCAGCAGTACAGGGGGCCGGGGCAATCAGCCCCAGCATTTT

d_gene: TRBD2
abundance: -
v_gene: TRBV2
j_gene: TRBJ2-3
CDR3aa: CASSPMNGAGGTDTQYF
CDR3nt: TGTGCCAGCAGCCCCATGAATGGAGCGGGAGGTACAGATACGCAGTATTTT

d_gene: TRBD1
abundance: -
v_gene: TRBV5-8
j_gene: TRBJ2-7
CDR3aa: CASSSGQIILRNEQYF
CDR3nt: TGTGCCAGCAGCTCGGGACAGATAATCCTAAGGAACGAGCAGTACTTC

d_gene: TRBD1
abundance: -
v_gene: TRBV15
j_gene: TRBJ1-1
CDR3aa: CATSGRTGWSGGEAFF
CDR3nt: TGTGCCACCAGCGGCCGGACAGGGTGGTCAGGAGGTGAAGCTTTCTTT

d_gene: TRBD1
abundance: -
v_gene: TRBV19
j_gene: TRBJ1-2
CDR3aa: CASIGTGLSYGYTF
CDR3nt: TGTGCCAGTATTGGGACAGGACTTTCCTATGGCTACACCTTC

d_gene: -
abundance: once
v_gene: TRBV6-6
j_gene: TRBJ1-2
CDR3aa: CASGADIYGYTF
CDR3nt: TGTGCCAGCGGGGCGGATATCTATGGCTACACCTTC

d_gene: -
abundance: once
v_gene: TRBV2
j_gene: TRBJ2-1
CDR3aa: CASRDSPGGGHEQFF
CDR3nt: TGTGCCAGCAGGGACAGTCCGGGAGGAGGGCATGAGCAGTTCTTC

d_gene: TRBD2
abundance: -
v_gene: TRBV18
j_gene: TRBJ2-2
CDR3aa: CASSPGLYAGELFF
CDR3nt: TGTGCCAGCTCGCCGGGACTATATGCCGGGGAGCTGTTTTTT

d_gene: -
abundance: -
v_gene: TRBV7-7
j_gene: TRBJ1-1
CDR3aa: CASSLDPDTEAFF
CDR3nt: TGTGCCAGCAGCTTAGACCCGGACACTGAAGCTTTCTTT

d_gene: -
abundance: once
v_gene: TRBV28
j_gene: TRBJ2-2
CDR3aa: CASSFDLVWNTGELFF
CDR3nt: TGTGCCAGCAGTTTTGACCTAGTTTGGAACACCGGGGAGCTGTTTTTT

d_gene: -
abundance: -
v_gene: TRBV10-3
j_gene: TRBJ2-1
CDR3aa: CAIKTSGLGGVSDEQFF
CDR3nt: TGTGCCATCAAAACCAGTGGGCTAGGGGGGGTATCGGATGAGCAGTTCTTC

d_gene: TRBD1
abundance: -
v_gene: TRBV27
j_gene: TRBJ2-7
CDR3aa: CASSPSTGSQSYEQYF
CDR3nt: TGTGCCAGCAGTCCGTCGACAGGGAGCCAATCCTACGAGCAGTACTTC

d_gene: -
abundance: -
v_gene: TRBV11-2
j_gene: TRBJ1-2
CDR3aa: CASSSDGGYYGYTF
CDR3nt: TGTGCCAGCAGCTCGGACGGGGGTTACTATGGCTACACCTTC

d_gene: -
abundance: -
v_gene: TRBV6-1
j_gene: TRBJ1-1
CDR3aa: CASSDPGQYTEAFF
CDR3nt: TGTGCCAGCAGCGACCCGGGACAATACACTGAAGCTTTCTTT

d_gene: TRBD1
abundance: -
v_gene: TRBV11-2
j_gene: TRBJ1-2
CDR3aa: CASSLDQRTGLRVGYTF
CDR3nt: TGTGCCAGCAGCTTAGATCAGCGGACAGGGCTCCGAGTTGGCTACACCTTC

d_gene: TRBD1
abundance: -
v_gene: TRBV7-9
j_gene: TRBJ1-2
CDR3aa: CASSMTGERYGYTF
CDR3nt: TGTGCCAGCAGCATGACAGGGGAGCGCTATGGCTACACCTTC

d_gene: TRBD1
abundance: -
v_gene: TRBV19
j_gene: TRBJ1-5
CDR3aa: CASSPPGQGWRYSNQPQHF
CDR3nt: TGTGCCAGTAGTCCGCCGGGACAGGGGTGGCGTTATAGCAATCAGCCCCAGCATTTT

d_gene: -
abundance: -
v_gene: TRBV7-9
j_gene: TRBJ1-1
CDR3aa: CASSFRVSTEAFF
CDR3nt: TGTGCCAGCAGCTTCAGGGTTTCGACTGAAGCTTTCTTT

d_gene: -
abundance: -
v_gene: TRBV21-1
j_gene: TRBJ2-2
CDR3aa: CASSRPGAGAAGTGELFF
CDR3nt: TGTGCCAGCAGCAGACCCGGGGCGGGAGCCGCGGGGACCGGGGAGCTGTTTTTT

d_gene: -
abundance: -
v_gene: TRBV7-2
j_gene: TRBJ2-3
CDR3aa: CASSSLRTDTQYF
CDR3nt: TGTGCCAGCAGCTCCCTACGCACAGATACGCAGTATTTT

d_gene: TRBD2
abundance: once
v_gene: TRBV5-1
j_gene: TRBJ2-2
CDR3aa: CASSLPSGFGELFF
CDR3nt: TGCGCCAGCAGCTTGCCTAGCGGGTTCGGGGAGCTGTTTTTT

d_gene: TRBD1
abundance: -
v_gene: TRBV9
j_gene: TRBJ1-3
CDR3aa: CASSVGRTGVGNTIYF
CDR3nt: TGTGCCAGCAGCGTAGGAAGGACAGGGGTAGGAAACACCATATATTTT

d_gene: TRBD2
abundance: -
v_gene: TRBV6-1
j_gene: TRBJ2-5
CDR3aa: CASSEAFGLAGSGTQYF
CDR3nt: TGTGCCAGCAGTGAAGCATTCGGGCTAGCGGGAAGCGGGACCCAGTACTTC

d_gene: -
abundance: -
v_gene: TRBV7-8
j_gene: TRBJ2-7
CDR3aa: CASSLPQGPTYEQYF
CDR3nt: TGTGCCAGCAGCTTACCACAGGGCCCGACTTACGAGCAGTACTTC

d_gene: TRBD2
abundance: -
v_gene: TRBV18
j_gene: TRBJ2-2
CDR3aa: CASSPNRLAGGNTGELFF
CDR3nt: TGTGCCAGCTCACCAAATCGACTAGCGGGAGGAAACACCGGGGAGCTGTTTTTT

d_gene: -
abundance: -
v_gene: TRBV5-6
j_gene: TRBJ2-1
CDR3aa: CASTRGGSSYNEQFF
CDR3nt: TGTGCCAGCACCCGAGGGGGAAGCTCCTACAATGAGCAGTTCTTC

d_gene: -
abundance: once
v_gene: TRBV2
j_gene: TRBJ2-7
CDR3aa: CASSEAPQGSYEQYF
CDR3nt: TGTGCCAGCAGTGAAGCTCCGCAGGGGTCCTACGAGCAGTACTTC

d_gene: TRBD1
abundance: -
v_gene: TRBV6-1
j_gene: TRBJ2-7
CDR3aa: CASWGRDRGSNEQYF
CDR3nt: TGTGCCAGCTGGGGTCGGGACAGGGGATCTAACGAGCAGTACTTC

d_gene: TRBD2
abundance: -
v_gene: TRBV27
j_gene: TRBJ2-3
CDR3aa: CASRGLGLAASTDTQYF
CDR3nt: TGTGCCAGCAGGGGCCTGGGACTAGCGGCTAGCACAGATACGCAGTATTTT

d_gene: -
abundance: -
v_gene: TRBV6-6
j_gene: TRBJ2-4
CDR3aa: CASSSLSRRAKNIQYF
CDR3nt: TGTGCCAGCAGTTCGCTGTCACGTCGGGCCAAAAACATTCAGTACTTC

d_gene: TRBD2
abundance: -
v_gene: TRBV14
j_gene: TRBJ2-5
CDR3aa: CASSQDRDSGRVYQETQYF
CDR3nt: TGTGCCAGCAGCCAAGATCGAGATAGCGGGAGAGTCTACCAAGAGACCCAGTACTTC

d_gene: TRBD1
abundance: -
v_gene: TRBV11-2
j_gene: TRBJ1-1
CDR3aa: CASSSGQGVYTEAFF
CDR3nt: TGTGCCAGCAGCTCCGGACAGGGCGTTTACACTGAAGCTTTCTTT

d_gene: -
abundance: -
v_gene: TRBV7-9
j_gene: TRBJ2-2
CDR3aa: CASSLGGRGLFF
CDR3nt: TGTGCCAGCAGCTTAGGGGGCAGGGGACTGTTTTTT